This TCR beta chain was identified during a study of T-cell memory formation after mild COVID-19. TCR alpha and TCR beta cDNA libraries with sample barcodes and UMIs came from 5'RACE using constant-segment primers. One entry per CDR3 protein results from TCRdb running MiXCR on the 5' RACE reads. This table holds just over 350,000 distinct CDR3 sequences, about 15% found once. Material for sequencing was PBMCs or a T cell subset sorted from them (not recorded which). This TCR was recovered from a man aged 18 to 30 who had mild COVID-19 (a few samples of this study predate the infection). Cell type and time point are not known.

The CDR3 DNA sequence: TGTGCCAGCAGCGTAGCGAGAGGCCAAGAGACCCAGTACTTC. Amino acids: CASSVARGQETQYF. V is TRBV9 and J is TRBJ2-5; no clear D. Trimming shortened V by 0 bases and J by 1 base, and 7 bases separated the two germline ends. Germline V gene lookup returns CDR1 SGDLS and CDR2 YYNGEE. The CDR3 has 14 residues.